A single sample gave rise to the 22 T cell receptor beta chains below, sequenced in a study of CD8 T cells in ankylosing spondylitis. Whole-study results and caveats: In ankylosing spondylitis blood, a motif of seven to nine highly homologous TCR beta variants appeared characteristic.

One entry per CDR3 protein, called by TCRdb with MiXCR from the 5' RACE reads. The table shows fewer than 550,000 distinct CDR3 sequences, with approximately 5% occurring only once. These receptors lack a known antigen. The specimen sequenced was blood, either unsorted or a sorted T cell fraction (not recorded which). Every receptor here comes from a male donor with ankylosing spondylitis.

Ten or more counts support this clonotype. V gene TRBV27 combines with J gene TRBJ2-3; TRBD2 might be the D (6 bases). The germline V gene encodes CDR1 MNHEY and CDR2 SMNVEV (reference sequence). V was pared by 4 bases and J by 2 bases, with 22 bases between. The CDR3 has 18 amino acids. The CDR3 is CASSSDLGTLDLTDTQYF. The CDR3 DNA reads as TGTGCCAGCAGTTCCGACCTCGGGACTCTCGATCTCACAGATACGCAGTATTTT.

There are many counts of this clonotype. The rearrangement links TRBV20-1 to TRBJ2-7; TRBD1 matches at 7 bases. The CDR3 contains 14 residues. CDR1 DFQATT and CDR2 SNEGSKA come from the germline V gene (reference sequence). V shed 5 bases and J 0 bases; nucleotides not matched to a gene: 7. CDR3: CSAARDSSSYEQYF. CDR3 sequence (DNA): TGCAGTGCTGCGAGGGACAGTTCCTCCTACGAGCAGTACTTC.

This clonotype came up many times. The chain carries TRBV7-8 and TRBJ2-2, with D perhaps matching TRBD1 (6 bases). The CDR3 length is 16 residues. CDR1 is SGHVS and CDR2 is FQNEAQ in the germline V gene. Trimming cost V 4 bases and J 7 bases, with 19 bases left between them. The CDR3 DNA follows: TGTGCCAGCAGCTCCGCTATGCTGCAGGGGTTCGGGGAGCTGTTTTTT. Encoded protein: CASSSAMLQGFGELFF.

Concerning this clonotype itself: A much bigger clone sits one base away, suggesting this may be a read error. The V and J genes are TRBV5-6 and TRBJ2-7; D is ambiguous. In germline, CDR1 is SGHDT, CDR2 YYEEEE. CDR3 length equals 14 residues. Trimming pared 3 bases from V and 2 bases from J, leaving 12 bases between. The CDR3: CASSWGASTYEQYF. CDR3 nucleotide sequence: TGTGCCAGCAGCTGGGGTGCTTCCACCTACGAGCAGTACTTC.

This clonotype has ten or more counts. The V gene is TRBV28, the J gene TRBJ2-5; D gene ambiguous. Germline V gene lookup returns CDR1 MDHEN and CDR2 SYDVKM. Trimming stripped 5 bases from V and 2 bases from J, with 12 bases between. The CDR3 has 14 residues. DNA for the CDR3: TGTGCCAGCAGTGATATAGACGGACAAGAGACCCAGTACTTC. Protein sequence: CASSDIDGQETQYF.

The genes are TRBV29-1 and TRBJ1-2; tentatively, D is TRBD1 (5 bases). The CDR3 runs 15 residues. Germline CDR1 is SQVTM and CDR2 is ANQGSEA. V was clipped by 6 bases and J by 5 bases, with 22 bases between them. CDR3 sequence (DNA): TGCAGCGTGGACATCGATTGGGCAGCAACGTATGGCTACACCTTC. Its translation: CSVDIDWAATYGYTF.

This clonotype has ten or more counts. The rearrangement uses TRBV12-3 or TRBV12-4 and TRBJ1-5; the match to TRBD1 covers 8 bases. The CDR3 contains 15 residues. Trimming cost V 2 bases and J 7 bases; bases outside gene matches: 7. The CDR3 sequence: CASSLIQGARQPQHF. The CDR3 coding sequence is TGTGCCAGCAGTTTAATTCAGGGGGCACGGCAGCCCCAGCATTTT.

The J gene is TRBJ2-5, the V gene TRBV30; TRBD2 might be the D (5 bases). The CDR3 spans 12 residues. Germline values: CDR1 GTSNPN, CDR2 SVGIG (reference sequence). V was pared by 5 bases and J by 4 bases, with 11 bases between. CDR3 residues: CAWGHGVETQYF. CDR3 nucleotide sequence: TGTGCCTGGGGCCACGGGGTAGAGACCCAGTACTTC.

This clonotype was recorded many times. The CDR3 DNA is TGCAGTGCTGTTACCGCGGAGTCCCAGCATTTT. Its protein is CSAVTAESQHF. The rearrangement joins TRBV20-1 to TRBJ1-5; D call uncertain. CDR1 and CDR2 (germline): DFQATT, SNEGSKA (reference sequence). The CDR3 is made up of 11 amino acids. The V end lost 5 bases, the J end lost 11 bases, and 13 bases lay between the germline ends.

This clonotype was found many times. The chain is built from TRBV4-3 and TRBJ2-2; no definite D call. Deletions cut 8 bases from V and 1 base from J, with 5 bases between. CDR1 and CDR2 from the germline V gene are LGHNA and YSLEER. This CDR3 is built from 12 residues. The CDR3 sequence is CASGWNTGELFF. The CDR3 nucleotides read TGCGCCAGCGGTTGGAACACCGGGGAGCTGTTTTTT.

This clonotype appeared many times. This chain links TRBV20-1 with TRBJ2-5; 11 bases are shared with TRBD1. Germline V gives CDR1 DFQATT, CDR2 SNEGSKA (reference sequence). V lost 1 base and J lost 4; bases outside the gene matches: 8. The CDR3 has 16 amino acids. CDR3 loop: CSARGRRDRGVETQYF. The CDR3 nucleotides are TGCAGTGCTAGAGGCCGCCGGGACAGGGGGGTAGAGACCCAGTACTTC.

This clonotype was counted a few times. The rearrangement uses TRBV3-1 and TRBJ2-7; 10 bases are a match to TRBD1. CDR1 is LGHDT, CDR2 YNNKEL, per germline (reference sequence). CDR3 length: 15 residues. The junction had 7 bases not matched to a gene; V was cut back by 3 bases and J by 5 bases. The CDR3 nucleotides read TGTGCCAGCAGCCAGACCGGGACAGGGGACGACGAGCAGTACTTC. It specifies CASSQTGTGDDEQYF.

This clonotype was found many times. V usage is TRBV9 and J usage is TRBJ2-7; the match to TRBD1 covers 9 bases. Per germline, CDR1 SGDLS and CDR2 YYNGEE. The CDR3 runs to 17 residues. Trimming at V came to 4 bases and at J to 5 bases, leaving 16 bases not matched to a gene. The CDR3 sequence is CASSPHIGGQGINEQYF. CDR3 coding DNA: TGTGCCAGCAGCCCCCACATCGGGGGACAGGGTATCAACGAGCAGTACTTC.

This clonotype was counted between two and nine times. The chain carries TRBV3-1 and TRBJ2-7; tentatively, D is TRBD2 (6 bases). CDR1 is LGHDT, CDR2 YNNKEL, per germline (reference sequence). The V and J ends lost 0 bases and 7 bases respectively, with 19 bases between them. The CDR3 is 16 amino acids. The DNA of the CDR3 is TGTGCCAGCAGCCAAGACCGGACGCTAAAGGCGGGAGAGCAGTACTTC. This translates into CASSQDRTLKAGEQYF.

This clonotype was detected ten times or more. The V gene is TRBV7-9, the J gene TRBJ2-1, with 9 nucleotides matching TRBD1. Looked up from germline, CDR1 is SEHNR and CDR2 is FQNEAQ (reference sequence). This CDR3 region has 15 residues. After removal of 4 bases from V and 0 bases from J, the junction contained 1 base not matched to a gene. Here the CDR3 reads CASSSGQGSYNEQFF. CDR3 bases: TGTGCCAGCAGCTCGGGACAGGGCTCCTACAATGAGCAGTTCTTC.

Ten or more counts support this clonotype. V gene TRBV7-9 combines with J gene TRBJ1-4; the D is unclear. Trimming left V 5 bases short and J 3 bases short, with 13 bases between. The germline V gene has CDR1 SEHNR and CDR2 FQNEAQ (reference sequence). The CDR3 sequence is 15 residues long. The CDR3 nucleotides read TGTGCCAGCAGCCCCGGTGGGATGGCTAATGAAAAACTGTTTTTT. This gives the protein CASSPGGMANEKLFF.

This clonotype was found many times. The chain joins TRBV6-5 to TRBJ1-2; TRBD1 is a possible D gene (6 bases). Germline V gives CDR1 MNHEY, CDR2 SVGAGI. The CDR3 has 13 amino acids. V was pared by 4 bases and J by 8 bases, with 14 bases between. CDR3 nucleotides: TGTGCCAGCAGTTTTAGACAGGATCGCGGCTACACCTTC. Translation gives CASSFRQDRGYTF.

This sequence joins TRBV3-1 and TRBJ1-2; the D is unclear. Germline values: CDR1 LGHDT, CDR2 YNNKEL (reference sequence). CDR3 size: 14 residues. V lost 0 bases and J lost 4, with 9 bases in between. The CDR3 loop reads CASSQESRSYGYTF. CDR3 sequence (DNA): TGTGCCAGCAGCCAAGAAAGCCGCAGCTATGGCTACACCTTC.

The table lists this clonotype with many counts. The V gene is TRBV6-5, the J gene TRBJ1-2; D perhaps matches TRBD1 (5 bases). Germline V gene sequence: CDR1 MNHEY, CDR2 SVGAGI. CDR3 length: 16 residues. The V gene lost 0 bases and the J gene lost 8 bases, with 19 bases spanning the gap. The CDR3 nucleotides read TGTGCCAGCAGTTACTCGGCGGTGGGGCAATTCCGGGGCTACACCTTC. It codes for CASSYSAVGQFRGYTF.

This clonotype was found many times. The chain carries TRBV7-2 and TRBJ1-1; D is uncertain. The CDR3 has 13 amino acids. CDR1 is SGHTA, CDR2 FQGNSA, per germline. Deletions cut 2 bases from V and 5 bases from J, with 9 bases between. Here the CDR3 DNA reads TGTGCCAGCAGCTTAATAGTGTCTACTGAAGCTTTCTTT. Its translation is CASSLIVSTEAFF.

Worth noting for this clonotype: One base away lies a much larger clone, so this may be a sequencing read error. This rearrangement joins TRBV7-2 to TRBJ2-3; D not resolved. Germline lookup yields CDR1 SGHTA and CDR2 FQGNSA. CDR3 length: 13 residues. Trimming cost V 3 bases and J 6 bases, with 10 bases left between them. The CDR3 DNA reads TGTGCCAGCAGCTTTGCGTCGCCTGATACGCAGTATTTT. This gives the protein CASSFASPDTQYF.

This clonotype came up many times. The junction departs from the called germline gene at one end, perhaps through a read error. The J gene is TRBJ1-1, the V gene TRBV7-2; weak D call: TRBD1 (5 bases). Germline V gene lookup returns CDR1 SGHTA and CDR2 FQGNSA. CDR3 length equals 14 residues. As DNA, the CDR3 is TGTGCCAGCAGCTTAGCAGGGGAGGCCACTGAAGCCTTCTTT. Translated: CASSLAGEATEAFF.